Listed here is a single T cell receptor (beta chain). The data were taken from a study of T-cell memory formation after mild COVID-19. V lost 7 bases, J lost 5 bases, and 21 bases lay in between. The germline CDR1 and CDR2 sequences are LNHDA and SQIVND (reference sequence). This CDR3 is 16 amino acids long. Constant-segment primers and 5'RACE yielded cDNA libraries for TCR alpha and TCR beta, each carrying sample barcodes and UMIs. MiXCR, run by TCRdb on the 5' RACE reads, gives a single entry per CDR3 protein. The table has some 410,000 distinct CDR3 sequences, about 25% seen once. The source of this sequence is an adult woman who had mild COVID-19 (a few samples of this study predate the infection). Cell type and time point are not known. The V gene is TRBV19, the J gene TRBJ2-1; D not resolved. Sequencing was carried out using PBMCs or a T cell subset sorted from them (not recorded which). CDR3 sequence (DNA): TGTGCCAGTAAGAAGCGCGCGGACGGAATAAACAATGAGCAGTTCTTC. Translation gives CASKKRADGINNEQFF.